Below are 27 T cell receptor beta chains sequenced from a single sample in a study of PD-1 blockade in mismatch repair-deficient tumors. Profiled with immunoSEQ multiplex PCR; TCRdb holds only in-frame clones, not every one. The data show 35,000 to 40,000 clones, about 76% seen once. The sample here was peripheral blood, taken 4 weeks after starting pembrolizumab. All receptors derive from an adult with mismatch repair-deficient cancer.

This clone was counted a single time. The CDR3 sequence: CASSSAGSPSGRALYETQYF. CDR3 sequence (DNA): TGCGCCAGCAGCTCGGCAGGGTCCCCTAGCGGGAGGGCCCTCTATGAGACCCAGTACTTC. The rearrangement uses TRBV5-1 and TRBJ2-5; 12 bases line up with TRBD2. Trimming cost V 3 bases and J 5 bases; bases outside gene matches: 20. The length of the CDR3 is 20 residues. Germline CDR1 is SGHRS and CDR2 is YFSETQ.

The V and J genes are TRBV4-1 and TRBJ2-7, with TRBD1 matching over 11 bases. The J segment lost 3 bases and the V segment lost 3 bases, leaving 4 bases of the junction unmatched. CDR1 MGHRA and CDR2 YSYEKL come from the germline V gene. The length of the CDR3 is 15 residues. The CDR3: CASSQGTGGVYEQYF. The CDR3 nucleotides are TGCGCCAGCAGCCAGGGGACAGGGGGGGTCTACGAGCAGTACTTC.

V gene TRBV11-3 combines with J gene TRBJ2-1; 9 bases agree with TRBD2. Germline V lookup: CDR1 SGHNT, CDR2 YENEEA. The V gene end was trimmed by 0 bases and the J gene end by 7 bases; junction bases not matched to a gene: 4. This CDR3 region has 15 residues. This chain's CDR3 is CASSLDGGLANEQFF. As DNA, the CDR3 is TGTGCCAGCAGCTTAGATGGGGGACTAGCAAATGAGCAGTTCTTC.

The gene calls are TRBV21-1 and TRBJ2-3; the D call TRBD2 from the table was never checked on the DNA. TRBV21-1 is labeled a pseudogene. The CDR3 is made up of 18 amino acids. The CDR3 region has the DNA TGTGCCAGCAGCCCACCGCGGGGGGGCCTCCGCCTCACAGATACGCAGTATTTT. This translates into CASSPPRGGLRLTDTQYF.

The chain joins TRBV7-4 to TRBJ2-1; D is ambiguous. CDR1 is SGHVT, CDR2 SQSDAQ, per germline. V was trimmed by 5 bases and J by 3 bases, leaving 17 bases between them. CDR3 length: 16 amino acids. The CDR3: CASSPFPPTIYNEQFF. The DNA for the CDR3 is TGTGCCAGCAGCCCCTTCCCCCCTACTATCTACAATGAGCAGTTCTTC.

This sequence joins TRBV19 and TRBJ2-7; 10 positions match TRBD2. J lost 3 bases, V lost 7 bases, and 3 bases had no gene match. Germline V gene data show CDR1 as LNHDA and CDR2 as SQIVND (reference sequence). This CDR3 has 13 residues. CDR3 bases: TGTGCCAGTACTAGCGGGAGTTTCTACGAGCAGTACTTC. Protein product: CASTSGSFYEQYF. The full variable domain, with the rest looked up from reference TRBV19 and TRBJ2-7, is DGGITQSPKYLFRKEGQNVTLSCEQNLNHDAMYWYRQDPGQGLRLIYYSQIVNDFQKGDIAEGYSVSREKKESFPLTVTSAQKNPTAFYLCASTSGSFYEQYFGPGTRLTVT.

The chain carries TRBV6-6 and TRBJ2-1; the match to TRBD2 covers 13 bases. This CDR3 has 14 amino acids. Germline-derived CDR1 and CDR2 are MNHNY and SVGAGI (reference sequence). V was clipped by 6 bases and J by 9 bases; unmatched bases: 5. The CDR3 reads CASRSGLAGIEQFF. The CDR3 bases are TGTGCCAGCAGATCGGGACTAGCGGGAATTGAGCAGTTCTTC.

The chain links TRBV9 to TRBJ2-3, with D perhaps TRBD2 (6 bases). The CDR3 has 14 residues. Germline assignment: CDR1 SGDLS and CDR2 YYNGEE. Deletions cut 4 bases from V and 3 bases from J, with 12 bases between. This CDR3 is CASSLRLGTDTQYF. The CDR3 region has the DNA TGTGCCAGCAGCCTTCGACTAGGAACAGATACGCAGTATTTT.

The table lists this clone with a few counts. The V and J genes are TRBV27 and TRBJ2-1; D might be TRBD2 (6 bases). The CDR3 sequence is 17 residues long. The germline V gene encodes CDR1 MNHEY and CDR2 SMNVEV (reference sequence). Between the trimmed V and J ends, which lost 5 bases and 3 bases, there was a span of 20 bases. The CDR3, as DNA: TGTGCCAGCAGTCCTTATCCCCGGGAGATCTACTACAATGAGCAGTTCTTC. Residues: CASSPYPREIYYNEQFF.

This chain uses TRBV10-2 with TRBJ2-3; 7 bases align to TRBD1. V gave up 3 bases and J gave up 1 base; unmatched junction bases: 10. The CDR3 spans 17 residues. Looked up from germline, CDR1 is WSHSY and CDR2 is SAAADI. The CDR3 DNA is TGCGCCAGCAGTGAACTCGCCATCGGGACAGGCACAGATACGCAGTATTTT. Its translation: CASSELAIGTGTDTQYF.

The chain combines TRBV5-1 with TRBJ1-5; D may be TRBD1 (6 bases). V was cut by 3 bases and J by 2 bases, with 9 bases left in between. From germline, CDR1 is SGHRS and CDR2 YFSETQ. The CDR3 loop spans 14 amino acids. CDR3: CASSWGLGNQPQHF. The CDR3 DNA reads as TGCGCCAGCAGCTGGGGGCTAGGCAATCAGCCCCAGCATTTT.

This chain connects TRBV28 to TRBJ2-2, with D uncertain. This CDR3 contains 15 residues. With 5 bases removed from V and 2 bases from J, the gap between germline ends came to 12 bases. The germline gives CDR1 MDHEN, CDR2 SYDVKM. As DNA, the CDR3 is TGTGCCAGCAGTACTCTGGGCGGAAACACCGGGGAGCTGTTTTTT. It specifies CASSTLGGNTGELFF.

The chain has TRBV5-1 and TRBJ2-7, with 10 bases aligning to TRBD1. There are 17 residues in the CDR3. Germline values: CDR1 SGHRS, CDR2 YFSETQ. The junction had 10 bases not matched to a gene; V was cut back by 1 base and J by 3 bases. CDR3 protein: CASSLLPGQGIDYEQYF. DNA for the CDR3: TGCGCCAGCAGCTTGCTGCCGGGACAGGGGATCGACTACGAGCAGTACTTC.

J is TRBJ2-7 and V is TRBV6-5, with 10 bases matching TRBD1. Germline-derived CDR1 and CDR2 are MNHEY and SVGAGI. CDR3 length: 14 amino acids. J lost 2 bases, V lost 2 bases, and 0 bases had no gene match. CDR3 DNA: TGTGCCAGCAGTTACGGGACAGGGGCCTACGAGCAGTACTTC. The encoded protein is CASSYGTGAYEQYF.

The rearrangement uses TRBV9 and TRBJ2-7, with 10 nucleotides matching TRBD2. The J segment lost 4 bases and the V segment lost 0 bases, leaving 4 bases of the junction unmatched. The CDR3 runs 15 residues. The germline CDR1 and CDR2 sequences are SGDLS and YYNGEE. The DNA for the CDR3 is TGTGCCAGCAGCGTAGGGACTAGCGGAGGGTACGAGCAGTACTTC. Translated, it gives CASSVGTSGGYEQYF.

The V gene is TRBV4-3, the J gene TRBJ2-7; D is uncertain. Germline V gene sequence: CDR1 LGHNA, CDR2 YSLEER. Trimming stripped 0 bases from V and 4 bases from J, with 19 bases between. The CDR3 is 17 residues long. DNA of the CDR3: TGCGCCAGCAGCCAAGAAATCCTCCCTCTGGACCTTTACGAGCAGTACTTC. Its protein is CASSQEILPLDLYEQYF.

V and J are TRBV11-2 and TRBJ2-1; 10 bases line up with TRBD2. Trimming removed 5 bases from V and 6 bases from J; junction bases left unmatched: 7. Germline V gene lookup returns CDR1 SGHAT and CDR2 FQNNGV. This CDR3 comprises 15 residues. This CDR3 reads CASSVKREGSNEQFF. CDR3 DNA sequence: TGTGCCAGCAGCGTCAAGCGGGAGGGCAGCAATGAGCAGTTCTTC.

The CDR3 protein is CASKDLDYNSYEQYF. CDR3 in DNA: TGTGCCAGCAAAGACCTTGACTACAACTCCTACGAGCAGTACTTC. The chain links TRBV6-1 to TRBJ2-7, with D possibly matching TRBD2 (5 bases). Per germline, CDR1 MNHNS and CDR2 SASEGT. CDR3 size: 15 residues. The V and J ends lost 7 bases and 0 bases respectively, with 16 bases between them.

J is TRBJ2-3 and V is TRBV13; 8 nucleotides align to TRBD2. Trimming took 5 bases from V and 4 from J; bases not matched to a gene: 11. Germline CDR1 and CDR2: PRHDT and FYEKMQ (reference sequence). CDR3 length: 16 residues. The CDR3 DNA is TGTGCCAGCAGCCACGGGGGGGCTGGGGGTCCAGATACGCAGTATTTT. Translated: CASSHGGAGGPDTQYF.

V usage is TRBV7-8 and J usage is TRBJ2-7; a possible D gene is TRBD1 (6 bases). V was cut by 1 base and J by 0 bases, with 10 bases left in between. CDR3 length: 15 amino acids. CDR1 SGHVS and CDR2 FQNEAQ come from the germline V gene. This CDR3 is CASSLGGQSSYEQYF. CDR3 bases: TGTGCCAGCAGCTTAGGAGGACAGAGCTCCTACGAGCAGTACTTC.

The rearrangement links TRBV4-3 to TRBJ2-7, with a tentative D call TRBD1 (9 bases). The germline CDR1 and CDR2 sequences are LGHNA and YSLEER. V lost 0 bases and J lost 5, with 17 bases in between. This CDR3 has 16 amino acids. CDR3 amino acids: CASSQDSGTGFHEQYF. The CDR3, as DNA: TGCGCCAGCAGCCAAGATAGCGGGACAGGGTTCCACGAGCAGTACTTC.

In DNA, the CDR3 is TGTGCCAGTAGTATAGATTGGACTAGCGGGATTTCCTACAATGAGCAGTTCTTC. It specifies CASSIDWTSGISYNEQFF. This sequence joins TRBV19 and TRBJ2-1, with 12 bases fitting TRBD2. CDR1 is LNHDA, CDR2 SQIVND, per germline (reference sequence). V was clipped by 0 bases and J by 1 base; unmatched bases: 4. The CDR3 length is 18 residues.

The chain couples TRBV28 to TRBJ2-4; TRBD1 matches 9 bases. The germline V gene has CDR1 MDHEN and CDR2 SYDVKM. V was pared by 4 bases and J by 6 bases, with 7 bases of the junction left unmatched. This CDR3 is 15 amino acids long. This CDR3 is CASSSQQGALNIQYF. Here the CDR3 DNA reads TGTGCCAGCAGTTCTCAACAGGGGGCCTTAAACATTCAGTACTTC.

The chain recombines TRBV29-1 with TRBJ1-2; 7 bases line up with TRBD1. The CDR3 covers 14 residues. After removal of 5 bases from V and 8 bases from J, the junction contained 14 bases not matched to a gene. Germline lookup yields CDR1 SQVTM and CDR2 ANQGSEA. CDR3 amino acids: CSVNGDSLRTGYTF. The CDR3 nucleotides are TGCAGCGTTAATGGGGACAGCCTTAGAACGGGCTACACCTTC.

The J gene is TRBJ2-2, the V gene TRBV4-1; 7 bases align to TRBD1. Germline values: CDR1 MGHRA, CDR2 YSYEKL. Losses at the gene ends were 2 bases for V and 4 bases for J; bases not matched to a gene: 4. The CDR3 sequence is 15 residues long. CDR3 bases: TGCGCCAGCAGCCAACCTAGACAGGGCACCGGGGAGCTGTTTTTT. The encoded protein is CASSQPRQGTGELFF.

A note on this clone: Other DNA sequences of this sample code for an identical CDR3. The chain couples TRBV30 to TRBJ2-5, with D possibly being TRBD1 (5 bases). This CDR3 is 13 amino acids long. Deletions cut 3 bases from V and 5 bases from J, with 13 bases between. Germline CDR1 and CDR2: GTSNPN and SVGIG (reference sequence). The CDR3 coding sequence is TGTGCCTGGAGGGGGCCCCCCGGGGAGACCCAGTACTTC. This encodes CAWRGPPGETQYF. The full variable domain, completed using reference TRBV30 and TRBJ2-5, is SQTIHQWPATLVQPVGSPLSLECTVEGTSNPNLYWYRQAAGRGLQLLFYSVGIGQISSEVPQNLSASRPQDRQFILSSKKLLLSDSGFYLCAWRGPPGETQYFGPGTRLLVL.

The chain uses TRBV30 and TRBJ2-3, with D uncertain. CDR3 size: 13 residues. With 2 bases removed from V and 3 bases from J, the gap between germline ends came to 9 bases. Germline V gene lookup returns CDR1 GTSNPN and CDR2 SVGIG (reference sequence). CDR3 amino acids: CAWSPGMTDTQYF. CDR3 DNA sequence: TGTGCCTGGAGTCCAGGAATGACAGATACGCAGTATTTT.